A single sample gave rise to the 6 T cell receptor beta chains below, sequenced in a study of monozygotic twins with inflammatory bowel disease. Reanalyzing the 5' RACE reads, TCRdb keeps one entry per CDR3 protein, without DNA. The listing contains 80,000 or so distinct CDR3 sequences. The sequencing sample was made of blood. The source of these receptors is a human donor with ulcerative colitis or Crohn's disease, or a healthy co-twin of an affected twin (not recorded which).

The chain carries TRBV12-3 or TRBV12-4 and TRBJ1-4; TCRdb indicates TRBD1, and absent DNA this call remains unverified. This CDR3 is 14 amino acids long. The CDR3 here is CATARTGPTEKLFF.

The chain has TRBV5-1 and TRBJ2-1; TCRdb gives TRBD2 as the D gene, but with no DNA this cannot be confirmed. This CDR3 comprises 16 residues. Germline V gives CDR1 SGHRS, CDR2 YFSETQ. CDR3 loop: CASSLGGHLSYGEQFF.

This chain connects TRBV5-1 to TRBJ1-1; the D call from TCRdb, TRBD1, cannot be confirmed without DNA. Looked up from germline, CDR1 is SGHRS and CDR2 is YFSETQ. The CDR3 is 14 residues long. CDR3 region: CASSPRTDNTEAFF.

This chain links TRBV28 with TRBJ2-1. The CDR3 covers 15 residues. The germline V gene encodes CDR1 MDHEN and CDR2 SYDVKM. This CDR3 is CASSVWGSSYNEQFF.

The rearrangement uses TRBV7-9 and TRBJ1-5; checking the TCRdb D call of TRBD1 is not possible without DNA. This CDR3 spans 14 amino acids. The germline V gene encodes CDR1 SEHNR and CDR2 FQNEAQ (reference sequence). Here the CDR3 reads CASSLRGGSEPQHF.

This chain links TRBV7-2 with TRBJ2-7; TCRdb's D gene call, TRBD1, goes unchecked for lack of DNA. Germline assignment: CDR1 SGHTA and CDR2 FQGNSA. The CDR3 length is 15 residues. The chain's CDR3 is CASSLGTGPSYEQYF. The whole variable domain, remainder taken from reference TRBV7-2 and TRBJ2-7, is GAGVSQSPSNKVTEKGKDVELRCDPISGHTALYWYRQSLGQGLEFLIYFQGNSAPDKSGLPSDRFSAERTGGSVSTLTIQRTQQEDSAVYLCASSLGTGPSYEQYFGPGTRLTVT.